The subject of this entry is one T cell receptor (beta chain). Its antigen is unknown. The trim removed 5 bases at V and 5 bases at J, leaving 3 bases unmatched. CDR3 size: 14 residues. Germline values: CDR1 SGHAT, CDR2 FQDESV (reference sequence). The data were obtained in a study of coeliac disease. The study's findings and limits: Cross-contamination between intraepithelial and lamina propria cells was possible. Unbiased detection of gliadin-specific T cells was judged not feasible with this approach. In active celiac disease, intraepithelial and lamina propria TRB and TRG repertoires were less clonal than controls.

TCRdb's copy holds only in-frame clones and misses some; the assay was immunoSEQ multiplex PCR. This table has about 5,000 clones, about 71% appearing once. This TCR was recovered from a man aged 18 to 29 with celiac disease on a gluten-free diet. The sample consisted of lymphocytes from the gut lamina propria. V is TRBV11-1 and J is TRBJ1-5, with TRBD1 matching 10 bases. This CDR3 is CASSPGQGDQPQHF. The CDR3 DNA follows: TGTGCCAGCAGCCCCGGACAGGGGGATCAGCCCCAGCATTTT.